Presented here are 5 T cell receptor beta chains from one specimen sequenced in a study of PD-L1 blockade in urothelial cancer. Profiled with immunoSEQ multiplex PCR; TCRdb holds only in-frame clones, not every one. The sample consists of tens of thousands of clones, roughly 81% of them appearing once. Time point described: peripheral blood 6 weeks after treatment start. The sample here was PBMCs, taken around atezolizumab (anti-PD-L1) treatment. These receptors originate from a man between 65 and 80 years old with urothelial cancer.

CDR3 DNA sequence: TGTGCCAGTAGTGCGACAGCCCAAGAGACCCAGTACTTC. It specifies CASSATAQETQYF. The V gene is TRBV19, the J gene TRBJ2-5; maybe TRBD1 (5 bases). Germline CDR1 reads LNHDA; CDR2 reads SQIVND (reference sequence). Trimming left V 5 bases short and J 1 base short, with 8 bases between. CDR3 length equals 13 residues.

This rearrangement joins TRBV6-1 to TRBJ2-7; D unresolved. Germline V CDR1 and CDR2: MNHNS, SASEGT. The CDR3 is 12 residues long. V gave up 8 bases and J gave up 3 bases, with 11 bases separating them. This chain's CDR3 is CASFVYNYEQYF. The CDR3 bases are TGTGCCAGCTTTGTCTATAACTACGAGCAGTACTTC.

V gene TRBV6-1 combines with J gene TRBJ1-2; D is ambiguous. The CDR3 loop spans 13 amino acids. CDR1 and CDR2 from the germline V gene are MNHNS and SASEGT. V lost 3 bases and J 0 bases, leaving 5 bases between the germline ends. CDR3 sequence reads: CASSDTANYGYTF. The DNA for the CDR3 is TGTGCCAGCAGTGACACAGCTAACTATGGCTACACCTTC.

CDR3 sequence: CASSFSGALETQYF. DNA of the CDR3: TGTGCCAGCAGCTTTAGCGGGGCTTTAGAGACCCAGTACTTC. V and J are TRBV11-2 and TRBJ2-5; TRBD2 matches at 8 bases. V lost 3 bases, J lost 4 bases, and 4 bases stayed unmatched. The V gene's germline CDR1 is SGHAT and CDR2 FQNNGV. CDR3 size: 14 residues.

The chain has TRBV28 and TRBJ1-1; D is unclear. Germline CDR1 reads MDHEN; CDR2 reads SYDVKM. The CDR3 covers 12 residues. Trimming pared 1 base from V and 8 bases from J, leaving 8 bases between. For the CDR3, the DNA is TGTGCCAGCAGTTTATACGGGAGGGAAGCTTTCTTT. It specifies CASSLYGREAFF.